These T cell receptor beta chains were read from a single sample in a study of radiotherapy plus CTLA-4 blockade in lung cancer. The data were produced by immunoSEQ multiplex PCR, yet TCRdb's version contains in-frame clones alone and is incomplete. Of over 35,000 clones listed, approximately 80% were seen once; the top ten hold over 2.5%. Sequences were derived from peripheral blood, sampled from a patient treated with radiotherapy plus ipilimumab. The source of these receptors is a human donor with non-small cell lung cancer whose response to radiotherapy plus ipilimumab could not be evaluated. CDR3s include the opening cysteine and the closing phenylalanine or tryptophan. A D gene is named only where the DNA matches it firmly. The listing skips clone size in some rows; elsewhere it reads once, few, many or a size class.

d_call,clone_size,j_call,v_call,cdr3_nt,cdr3_aa
.,once,TRBJ2-6,TRBV9,TGTGCCAGCAGGAAGACTCTGGAAGGGGGTTCTGGGGCCAACGTCCTGACTTTC,CASRKTLEGGSGANVLTF
.,.,TRBJ1-6,TRBV5-4,TGTGCCAGCAGTCCACAGGGCCGGAATTCACCCCTCCACTTT,CASSPQGRNSPLHF
.,.,TRBJ1-2,TRBV9,TGTGCCAGCAGCGTAAGCGGGTTGGCCTATGGCTACACCTTC,CASSVSGLAYGYTF
.,few,TRBJ2-7,TRBV19,TGTGCCAGTAGTTCCTTTGACGAGCAGTACTTC,CASSSFDEQYF
TRBD1,few,TRBJ2-1,TRBV7-7,TGTGCTAGCAGCTCAAGTCGACAGGGGATCAATGAGCAGTTCTTC,CASSSSRQGINEQFF
.,.,TRBJ2-1,TRBV7-2,TGTGCCAGCAGCTTAGTTAGCGGCTCCTACAATGAGCAGTTCTTC,CASSLVSGSYNEQFF
TRBD1,.,TRBJ1-5,TRBV7-8,TGTGCCAGCAGCCAGGGACAGGGTGATCAGCCCCAGCATTTT,CASSQGQGDQPQHF
TRBD1,.,TRBJ2-7,TRBV28,TGTGCCAGCAGCTTCGGGGTGACAGGGGGGTTCTACTTC,CASSFGVTGGFYF
TRBD1,.,TRBJ1-5,TRBV7-2,TGTGCCAGCAGCCGCGGACAGGCAATCAATCAGCCCCAGCATTTT,CASSRGQAINQPQHF
.,.,TRBJ2-7,TRBV18,TGTGCCAGCTCACCCCACGACAACGGACTCTACGAGCAGTACTTC,CASSPHDNGLYEQYF
.,.,TRBJ2-5,TRBV9,TGTGCCAGCAGCCGACCGGGTGCGGAAGAGACCCAGTACTTC,CASSRPGAEETQYF
TRBD1,.,TRBJ1-2,TRBV4-3,TGCGCCAGCAGCCAAGGGGGACAGGGGGTCAACTATGGCTACACCTTC,CASSQGGQGVNYGYTF
TRBD1,.,TRBJ1-1,TRBV7-9,TGTGCCAGCAGCCCAGGGACAGTTACTGAAGCTTTCTTT,CASSPGTVTEAFF
TRBD1,.,TRBJ2-7,TRBV18,TGTGCCAGCTCACTTGACTTGGGACAGGGGAGCTCCTACGAGCAGTACTTC,CASSLDLGQGSSYEQYF
TRBD1,few,TRBJ2-7,TRBV10-3,TGTGCCATCAGCGCCCTTTCGGGACAGGGGAGGGAGCAGTACTTC,CAISALSGQGREQYF
TRBD2,.,TRBJ2-7,TRBV28,TGTGCCAGCGCTAGGGGCGGGAGGGTTACCTCCTACGAGCAGTACTTC,CASARGGRVTSYEQYF
.,.,TRBJ2-5,TRBV5-1,TGCGCCAGCAGAGGTCTTTCGGGGGAGCAGTACTTC,CASRGLSGEQYF
.,.,TRBJ1-3,TRBV19,TGTGCCAGTAGTATCCTGTTTGGCAGCGTTGGAAACACCATATATTTT,CASSILFGSVGNTIYF
TRBD2,.,TRBJ2-1,TRBV5-1,TGCGCCAGCAAAGTCCTAGCGGGGGCCAACAATGAGCAGTTCTTC,CASKVLAGANNEQFF
TRBD1,.,TRBJ2-6,TRBV28,TGTGCCAGCAGTCCAGGGGGCTCTGGGGCCAACGTCCTGACTTTC,CASSPGGSGANVLTF
.,.,TRBJ2-1,TRBV18,TGTGCCAGCTCACCAGACCAGGGAAATGAGCAGTTCTTC,CASSPDQGNEQFF
.,.,TRBJ2-7,TRBV4-1,TGCGCCAGCAGCCTACTAGACAGGGAGGATTACGAGCAGTACTTC,CASSLLDREDYEQYF
.,.,TRBJ2-7,TRBV28,TGTGCCAGCAGTTTTTCGACCGGGACTTACTCCTACGAGCAGTACTTC,CASSFSTGTYSYEQYF
.,.,TRBJ2-7,TRBV11-2,TGTGCCAGCAGCTTAGTTACGATCGGGTACTCCTACGAGCAGTACTTC,CASSLVTIGYSYEQYF
TRBD1,.,TRBJ1-2,TRBV6-5,TGTGCCAGCAGTTACCACGGACAGGGAACCTATGGCTACACCTTC,CASSYHGQGTYGYTF
TRBD2,.,TRBJ2-5,TRBV7-2,TGTGCCAGCAGCCCGAACCGGGAGGTCAGGGAGACCCAGTACTTC,CASSPNREVRETQYF
.,few,TRBJ1-2,TRBV7-9,TGTGCCAGCAGCTTAGACACAGCTAACTATGGCTACACCTTC,CASSLDTANYGYTF
.,.,TRBJ2-7,TRBV5-4,TGTGCCAGCAGCCCCCCAAGGCAGGGGTCCTACGAGCAGTACTTC,CASSPPRQGSYEQYF
TRBD2,.,TRBJ2-1,TRBV7-3,TGTGCCAGCAGCTTAAATGCGGGAGCGGGTGAGCAGTTCTTC,CASSLNAGAGEQFF
TRBD1,.,TRBJ2-2,TRBV4-1,TGCGCCAGCAGCACCCGCGGACAGGCGAACACCGGGGAGCTGTTTTTT,CASSTRGQANTGELFF
TRBD2,.,TRBJ2-3,TRBV4-2,TGTGCCAGCAGCCAGAACACCGGGACTAGCGGGGGTAGGGATACGCAGTATTTT,CASSQNTGTSGGRDTQYF
TRBD2,.,TRBJ2-7,TRBV27,TGTGCCAGCAGCCCATCTGGGGGGGACTACGAGCAGTACTTC,CASSPSGGDYEQYF
.,.,TRBJ2-2,TRBV2,TGTGCCAGCAGTGAACGGTCCCCCGGGGAGCTGTTTTTT,CASSERSPGELFF
.,.,TRBJ1-4,TRBV5-8,TGTGCCAGCAGCTTGTACGGAGCACCGAATGAAAAACTGTTTTTT,CASSLYGAPNEKLFF
TRBD2,.,TRBJ2-7,TRBV18,TGTGCCAGCTCACCCAGGACTAGCGGGAGGGTGGGCCACGAGCAGTACTTC,CASSPRTSGRVGHEQYF
TRBD2,.,TRBJ2-7,TRBV29-1,TGCAGCGTTGGACAACTAGCGGGCGCTTACTACGAGCAGTACTTC,CSVGQLAGAYYEQYF
.,.,TRBJ2-7,TRBV7-2,TGTGCTTCGGCGGGACCGAGCTCCTACGAGCAGTACTTC,CASAGPSSYEQYF
TRBD2,few,TRBJ2-1,TRBV5-1,TGCGCCAGCAGCTGGGGACGACTAGCGGGAGGTAATGAGCAGTTCTTC,CASSWGRLAGGNEQFF
.,.,TRBJ1-6,TRBV9,TGTGCCAGCAGCGGCGGGACTCTGGATTCACCCCTCCACTTT,CASSGGTLDSPLHF
.,.,TRBJ2-2,TRBV4-2,TGTGCCAGCAGCCCTCGCGGGGAGTCGGGGGACACCGGGGAGCTGTTTTTT,CASSPRGESGDTGELFF
TRBD2,.,TRBJ2-7,TRBV19,TGTGCCAGTAGTATAGATCGGGGGGATAGCGAGCAGTACTTC,CASSIDRGDSEQYF
.,once,TRBJ1-5,TRBV6-6,TGTGCCAGCAGTTCCCTACAGGGTCAGCCCCAGCATTTT,CASSSLQGQPQHF
.,.,TRBJ2-2,TRBV7-8,TGTGCCAGCAGCGACTACACCGGGGAGCTGTTTTTT,CASSDYTGELFF
TRBD1,.,TRBJ2-5,TRBV7-6,TGTGCCAGCAGTCGGACAGGGTTGGAGACCCAGTACTTC,CASSRTGLETQYF
TRBD1,.,TRBJ2-2,TRBV6-5,TGTGCCAGGGACAGGGTGTTGGACACCGGGGAGCTGTTTTTT,CARDRVLDTGELFF
TRBD2,once,TRBJ2-1,TRBV5-3,TGTGCCAGAAGCTTCCACCTGACTAGCGGGGGGGCCGAGCTGTCCTACAATGAGCAGTTCTTC,CARSFHLTSGGAELSYNEQFF
TRBD1,.,TRBJ2-3,TRBV6-4,TGTGCCAGCAGTATTACAGGGGGCCTTAACACAGATACGCAGTATTTT,CASSITGGLNTDTQYF
TRBD2,.,TRBJ2-3,TRBV28,TGTGCCAGCAGTTTCCACAGCTTTGGACTAGCGGGAGGGCAAGATACGCAGTATTTT,CASSFHSFGLAGGQDTQYF
.,.,TRBJ1-1,TRBV5-1,TGCGCCAGCAGCTCCGAACAACAGCTGAACACTGAAGCTTTCTTT,CASSSEQQLNTEAFF
TRBD1,.,TRBJ2-3,TRBV29-1,TGCAGCGTTACAGGGGGTAGCACAGATACGCAGTATTTT,CSVTGGSTDTQYF
.,.,TRBJ2-1,TRBV7-2,TGTGCCAGCAGCCCCGACAGGACAAGGGCCAATGAGCAGTTCTTC,CASSPDRTRANEQFF
TRBD2,.,TRBJ2-1,TRBV11-3,TGTGCCAGCGCGGCGGGGGGATCCTACAATGAGCAGTTCTTC,CASAAGGSYNEQFF
TRBD1,.,TRBJ2-7,TRBV27,TGTGCCAGCAGTAACCTGCACCCGGGACAGGGCTACTCCTACGAGCAGTACTTC,CASSNLHPGQGYSYEQYF
TRBD2,.,TRBJ2-3,TRBV5-1,TGCGCCAGCAGCTTGACCACTAGCGGCACAGATACGCAGTATTTT,CASSLTTSGTDTQYF
.,.,TRBJ2-5,TRBV7-2,TGTGCCAGCAGCTTAGTATGGAGCGAAGAGACCCAGTACTTC,CASSLVWSEETQYF
.,once,TRBJ2-7,TRBV27,TGTGCCAGCAGTTTTGGCAGGGACTACGAGCAGTACTTC,CASSFGRDYEQYF
TRBD1,.,TRBJ1-2,TRBV28,TGTGCCAGCAGTACCGTGGGGGGGACAGGGGTTCGGGGCTACACCTTC,CASSTVGGTGVRGYTF
.,.,TRBJ1-3,TRBV6-5,TGTGCCAGCAGTTACGAGAACTCTGGAAACACCATATATTTT,CASSYENSGNTIYF
.,.,TRBJ1-1,TRBV4-2,TGTGCCAGCAGCCTTACTCGGGTGAACACTGAAGCTTTCTTT,CASSLTRVNTEAFF